This TCR beta chain was observed in a study of response to subunit inactivated influenza vaccine. Study observations and caveats: After each seasonal influenza vaccination, few new T cells are recruited, the authors suggested.

Unmatched junction bases numbered 11, after V lost 8 bases and J lost 7 bases. The CDR3 length is 15 residues. CDR1 and CDR2 from the germline V gene are SGHVS and FNYEAQ. In TCRdb, the RT-PCR reads were re-called with MiXCR into one record per CDR3 protein. The sample has some 500,000 distinct CDR3 sequences, 25% seen once. For this clonotype: Its antigen is unidentified.

This TCR was sampled from a man aged 50 to 59 who received an inactivated influenza vaccine. Material: CD4+ T cells sorted from PBMCs, obtained 5 days after vaccination. The chain recombines TRBV7-6 with TRBJ2-1; 10 bases agree with TRBD1. For the CDR3, the DNA is TGTGCCAGCGGAAACGCCGGGACAGGGGTGAATGAGCAGTTCTTC. It translates to CASGNAGTGVNEQFF.